This TCR beta chain was found in a study of blood T cell repertoires in COVID-19. As for the study in general: The United States, Italy and Spain supplied acute and convalescent COVID-19 samples.

The V gene's germline CDR1 is SQVTM and CDR2 ANQGSEA. CDR3 length: 11 amino acids. The V and J ends lost 6 bases and 3 bases respectively, with 9 bases between them. Original methodology: Reference gene primer amplification gave estimated nucleated cell counts. Produced via immunoSEQ multiplex PCR; TCRdb's table is partial and in-frame only. Clonal size and the V and J genes are those of that table, whereas D and trimming came from the DNA. The sample has 250,000 to 350,000 clones; roughly 87% are singletons. The rearrangement joins TRBV29-1 to TRBJ2-7; possibly TRBD1 for D (6 bases). The sequence derives from a woman in her forties or fifties who had recovered from COVID-19. The sequencing input was peripheral blood. CDR3 protein: CSVMTGYEQYF. The CDR3 DNA sequence: TGCAGCGTAATGACAGGCTACGAGCAGTACTTC.